This is a list of T cell receptor beta chains from one sample in a study of lymphopenia after photon versus proton radiotherapy. Sequencing was performed with immunoSEQ multiplex PCR; in TCRdb, only in-frame clones are kept and a portion is missing. The sample records tens of thousands of clones, about 88% being singletons. The material sequenced was peripheral blood, taken from a patient treated with photon-based radiotherapy. The receptors derive from a woman aged 45-65 years with cholangiocarcinoma. Both conserved end residues are part of each CDR3. A D gene is named only where the DNA matches it firmly. Rows give clone size only sometimes, using once, few, many, or a class for an expanded clone.

J	size	D	V	DNA	CDR3
TRBJ2-7	.	.	TRBV18	TGTGCCAGCTCCCGGGACACTTTAACCTACGAGCAGTACTTC	CASSRDTLTYEQYF
TRBJ1-1	.	.	TRBV15	TGTGCCACCAGGATGGACAGCTTGAACACTGAAGCTTTCTTT	CATRMDSLNTEAFF
TRBJ1-2	.	.	TRBV5-6	TGTGCCAGCAGCTTGGGAGGCTATGGCTACACCTTC	CASSLGGYGYTF
TRBJ2-5	.	.	TRBV6-5	TGTGCCAGCAGTTATAGCCAGGGGGAGACCCAGTACTTC	CASSYSQGETQYF
TRBJ2-3	.	.	TRBV4-3	TGCGCCAGCAGCCAAGTTGTCTCAGATACGCAGTATTTT	CASSQVVSDTQYF
TRBJ2-6	.	.	TRBV4-3	TGCGCCAGCAGCCAGAGGGGGGAAGGGAGCTCTGGGGCCAACGTCCTGACTTTC	CASSQRGEGSSGANVLTF
TRBJ2-3	.	.	TRBV21-1	TGTGCCAGCAGCAACGTAGCGCAGTATTTT	CASSNVAQYF
TRBJ1-1	once	TRBD1	TRBV4-1	TGCGCCAGCAGCCCCGACAGGGGGACTCAAGCGAACACTGAAGCTTTCTTT	CASSPDRGTQANTEAFF
TRBJ1-4	.	.	TRBV7-9	TGTGCCAGCAGCTTAGCAACCGACAATGAAAAACTGTTTTTT	CASSLATDNEKLFF
TRBJ2-7	.	TRBD2	TRBV7-2	TGTGCCAGCACCCTCGGGACTAGCGGGGCCTACGAGCAGTACTTC	CASTLGTSGAYEQYF
TRBJ1-6	.	.	TRBV27	TGTGCCAGCAAACGCGAGATTAATTCACCCCTCCACTTT	CASKREINSPLHF